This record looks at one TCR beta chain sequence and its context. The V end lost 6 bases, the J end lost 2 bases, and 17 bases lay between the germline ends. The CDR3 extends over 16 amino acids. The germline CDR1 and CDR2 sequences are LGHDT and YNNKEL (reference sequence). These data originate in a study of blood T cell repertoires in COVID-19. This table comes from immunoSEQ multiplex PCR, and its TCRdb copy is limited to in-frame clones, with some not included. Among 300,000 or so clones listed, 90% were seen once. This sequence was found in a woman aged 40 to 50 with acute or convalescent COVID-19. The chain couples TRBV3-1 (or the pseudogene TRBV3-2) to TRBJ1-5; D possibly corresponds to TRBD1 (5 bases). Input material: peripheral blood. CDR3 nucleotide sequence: TGTGCCAGCAGTCCCGATAGGGGAGGCGGCAATCAGCCCCAGCATTTT. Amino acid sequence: CASSPDRGGGNQPQHF.